This T cell receptor (beta chain) stems from a study of blood T cell repertoires in COVID-19. About the study: Italy, Spain and the United States were the sources of the convalescent and acute COVID-19 samples. In each case, the material was cDNA or gDNA derived from T cells, B-cell-depleted T cells, or PBMCs.

In the study's own analysis: By means of reference gene primer amplification, nucleated cell counts were estimated. Clones were sequenced by immunoSEQ multiplex PCR, and TCRdb holds only the in-frame ones, with some missing. V, J and clone size were drawn from that table, and D and trimming were deduced from the DNA. This table has fewer than 200,000 clones, 80% to 90% appearing once. The CDR3 totals 14 residues. The germline V gene encodes CDR1 MNHEY and CDR2 SVGAGI. Trimming removed 6 bases from V and 1 base from J, with 12 bases in between. The sample comprised PBMCs or T cells enriched from blood (not recorded which). The chain combines TRBV6-5 with TRBJ2-5; D possibly corresponds to TRBD2 (7 bases). This clonotype was obtained from a middle-aged man who had recovered from COVID-19. CDR3 in amino acids: CASSLGGGQETQYF. The CDR3 bases are TGTGCCAGCAGCCTAGGGGGGGGCCAAGAGACCCAGTACTTC.